This T cell receptor beta chain is drawn from a study of T cells in Graves' hyperthyroidism and ophthalmopathy. From RNA transcripts, TCR beta CDR3 regions were amplified. HTBI primers were the set used in a first-round RT-PCR of the TCR CDR3. TCRdb called the multiplex PCR reads again in MiXCR, with one record for every CDR3 protein. This sample has 700,000 to 850,000 distinct CDR3 sequences, with roughly a third found just once. The CDR3 runs 11 residues. From germline, CDR1 is SQVTM and CDR2 ANQGSEA. Trimming took 1 base from V and 11 from J, leaving 9 bases between them. The gene calls are TRBV29-1 and TRBJ2-1; a weak D match, TRBD2 (5 bases). The clonotype originates from a woman in her thirties or forties with Graves' hyperthyroidism. Sequenced material: blood. The CDR3 sequence is CSVEGNGKQFF. The CDR3 nucleotides read TGCAGCGTTGAAGGGAACGGGAAGCAGTTCTTC.